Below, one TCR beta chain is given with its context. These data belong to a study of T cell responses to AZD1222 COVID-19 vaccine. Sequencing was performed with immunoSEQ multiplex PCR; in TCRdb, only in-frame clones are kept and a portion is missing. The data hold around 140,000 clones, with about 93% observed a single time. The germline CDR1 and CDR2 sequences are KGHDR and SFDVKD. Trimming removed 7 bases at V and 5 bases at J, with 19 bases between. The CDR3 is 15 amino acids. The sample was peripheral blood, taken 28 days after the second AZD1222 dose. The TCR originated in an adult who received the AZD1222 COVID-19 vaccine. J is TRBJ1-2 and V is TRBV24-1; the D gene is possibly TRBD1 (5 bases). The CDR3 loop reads CATSPKGLGLYGYTF. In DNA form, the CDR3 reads TGTGCCACCAGCCCCAAGGGGTTGGGGCTGTATGGCTACACCTTC.